The 12 T cell receptor beta chains listed next were all sequenced from one sample in a study of cytotoxic CD8 clonotypes in ibrutinib-treated CLL. Assay: immunoSEQ multiplex PCR; the TCRdb copy retains only in-frame clones and omits some. Of about 200,000 clones listed, 55% to 85% are singletons. Sequenced material: PBMCs, taken after 24 months of ibrutinib treatment. The receptors stem from a human donor with chronic lymphocytic leukemia.

The chain uses TRBV27 and TRBJ1-2; weak D call: TRBD1 (6 bases). CDR1 is MNHEY, CDR2 SMNVEV, per germline (reference sequence). The ends were cut back, 4 bases at V and 3 bases at J, with 18 bases in the middle. The CDR3 sequence is 16 residues long. CDR3 sequence: CASSSHKAGVYYGYTF. The CDR3, as DNA: TGTGCCAGCAGTTCCCACAAGGCAGGGGTATACTATGGCTACACCTTC.

V gene TRBV7-2 combines with J gene TRBJ2-3; TRBD1 matches 8 bases. CDR1 SGHTA and CDR2 FQGNSA come from the germline V gene. V lost 4 bases and J lost 3; bases outside the gene matches: 6. This CDR3 region has 15 residues. The CDR3 sequence: CASSSQGVRTDTQYF. CDR3 DNA: TGTGCCAGCAGCTCACAGGGGGTTAGAACAGATACGCAGTATTTT.

The chain combines TRBV15 with TRBJ2-5; 10 nucleotides agree with TRBD1. This CDR3 spans 16 amino acids. The V gene's germline CDR1 is LNHNV and CDR2 YYDKDF (reference sequence). V trimming: 0 bases; J trimming: 2 bases; junction bases outside the gene matches: 3. As DNA, the CDR3 is TGTGCCACCAGCAGAGAAAGGGGACAGGGGCAAGAGACCCAGTACTTC. This translates into CATSRERGQGQETQYF. The whole variable domain, filled in from reference TRBV15 and TRBJ2-5, reads DAMVIQNPRYQVTQFGKPVTLSCSQTLNHNVMYWYQQKSSQAPKLLFHYYDKDFNNEADTPDNFQSRRPNTSFCFLDIRSPGLGDTAMYLCATSRERGQGQETQYFGPGTRLLVL.

This clone was seen a single time. The chain links TRBV18 to TRBJ2-3; D unclear. V lost 4 bases and J lost 3, with 8 bases in between. The CDR3 is 13 residues long. Germline V gives CDR1 KGHSH, CDR2 LQKENI. CDR3 nucleotides: TGTGCCAGCTCACAGGCCTGGACAGATACGCAGTATTTT. It is translated as CASSQAWTDTQYF.

J is TRBJ2-1 and V is TRBV7-9, with D possibly matching TRBD2 (7 bases). CDR1 and CDR2 (germline): SEHNR, FQNEAQ (reference sequence). V dropped 5 bases and J dropped 5 bases, with 19 bases sitting between them. The CDR3 is made up of 16 amino acids. CDR3 bases: TGTGCCAGCAGCCTAGGGGGGGCTAGCGCGAACAATGAGCAGTTCTTC. It translates to CASSLGGASANNEQFF. Complete variable domain (other parts from reference TRBV7-9 and TRBJ2-1): DTGVSQNPRHKITKRGQNVTFRCDPISEHNRLYWYRQTLGQGPEFLTYFQNEAQLEKSRLLSDRFSAERPKGSFSTLEIQRTEQGDSAMYLCASSLGGASANNEQFFGPGTRLTVL.

This clone was recorded only once. The V gene is TRBV11-3, the J gene TRBJ2-7, with TRBD2 matching 8 bases. The CDR3 has 15 amino acids. Germline V gene sequence: CDR1 SGHNT, CDR2 YENEEA. With V trimmed by 1 base and J by 3 bases, 5 bases remained unmatched. CDR3 sequence: CASSLAGGLHYEQYF. The CDR3, as DNA: TGTGCCAGCAGCTTAGCGGGAGGGCTCCACTACGAGCAGTACTTC.

J is TRBJ2-2 and V is TRBV9; 7 nucleotides match TRBD2. Trimming at V came to 4 bases and at J to 2 bases, leaving 5 bases not matched to a gene. From germline, CDR1 is SGDLS and CDR2 YYNGEE. This CDR3 is built from 15 residues. The CDR3 sequence: CASSTGLRNTGELFF. The CDR3 region has the DNA TGTGCCAGCAGCACGGGACTACGAAACACCGGGGAGCTGTTTTTT. Looking up the rest from reference TRBV9 and TRBJ2-2 gives the full variable domain: DSGVTQTPKHLITATGQRVTLRCSPRSGDLSVYWYQQSLDQGLQFLIQYYNGEERAKGNILERFSAQQFPDLHSELNLSSLELGDSALYFCASSTGLRNTGELFFGEGSRLTVL.

Only one count was recorded for this clone. The chain carries TRBV5-1 and TRBJ2-5; D ambiguous. CDR1 and CDR2 (germline): SGHRS, YFSETQ. V lost 4 bases, J lost 2 bases, and 12 bases lay in between. This CDR3 is 14 amino acids long. The CDR3 DNA follows: TGCGCCAGCAGCACCCGATTGAATCAAGAGACCCAGTACTTC. Amino acids: CASSTRLNQETQYF.

This chain links TRBV2 with TRBJ2-7, with a weak D call TRBD1 (5 bases). The CDR3 length is 15 residues. With 6 bases removed from V and 3 bases from J, the gap between germline ends came to 18 bases. CDR1 SNHLY and CDR2 FYNNEI come from the germline V gene. The CDR3 loop is CASRVRQPGNYEQYF. The CDR3 DNA reads TGTGCCAGCAGAGTCCGACAGCCTGGGAACTACGAGCAGTACTTC.

This clone was detected only once. The J gene is TRBJ1-2, the V gene TRBV6-1; D possibly corresponds to TRBD1 (6 bases). V was clipped by 1 base and J by 4 bases, with 13 bases between them. The CDR3 runs 15 residues. Germline loops: CDR1 MNHNS, CDR2 SASEGT. The CDR3 DNA sequence: TGTGCCAGCAGTGAAGGGGGGACAACGATCTATGGCTACACCTTC. Protein product: CASSEGGTTIYGYTF.

This clone was counted only a few times. The chain combines TRBV7-9 with TRBJ1-2, with D uncertain. Germline V gene lookup returns CDR1 SEHNR and CDR2 FQNEAQ (reference sequence). The CDR3 spans 13 residues. V lost 1 base and J lost 8, with 11 bases in between. The CDR3 DNA follows: TGTGCCAGCAGCTTAGTCACGGGGAGCGGCTACACCTTC. Protein product: CASSLVTGSGYTF.

The rearrangement joins TRBV28 to TRBJ1-1; D is uncertain. The CDR3 runs to 14 residues. Trimming shortened V by 4 bases and J by 0 bases, and 9 bases separated the two germline ends. Per germline, CDR1 MDHEN and CDR2 SYDVKM. The CDR3 sequence is CASSWYRMNTEAFF. As DNA, the CDR3 is TGTGCCAGCAGTTGGTACAGAATGAACACTGAAGCTTTCTTT.